The TCR beta chain described here comes from a study of T-cell memory formation after mild COVID-19 (dated by TCRdb to about 2021). With regard to the full study: Most TCR sequence clusters were specific to one of the two donors. T-cell clones expanding and contracting after mild COVID-19 in two donors were tracked by longitudinal TCRalpha and TCRbeta repertoire sequencing. Two young, previously healthy adult volunteers made up the cohort, one male and one female. Here is what the overall study found, with its caveats: Clones contracting from day 15 to 85 had balanced CD4/CD8 phenotypes, while a second wave expanding from day 15 to 37 was biased towards CD4+. Some responding clones were detected in pre-infection memory, suggesting pre-existing cross-reactive memory T cells joined the SARS-CoV-2 response. Contracting CD4+ clones were located mainly in the CM and EM memory subsets, whereas CD8+ clones were found to be enriched in EMRA. Whether the second-wave clones peaking on day 37 were SARS-CoV-2 specific was not confirmed. Only a couple of mild cases were covered by the study, and larger cohorts that include severe cases with pre-infection samples were considered necessary.

There are a few counts of this clonotype. What antigen it recognizes has not been identified. The record has no base qualities; no much larger clone is one base away. CDR1 PRHDT and CDR2 FYEKMQ were looked up in the germline V gene (reference sequence). The CDR3 numbers 14 residues from cysteine through phenylalanine. Of all the DNA, just the CDR3 is kept, 42 bases in frame from base 1. The V end loses 2 bases and the J end loses 6 bases, and a stretch of 10 bases separates them. Ficoll-Paque density gradient centrifugation was used to isolate PBMCs. These reads were obtained on an Illumina NovaSeq 6000. TCRalpha and TCRbeta cDNA libraries were built by 5'RACE with constant-segment primers, adding sample barcodes and unique molecular identifiers. Trizol reagent was used to extract RNA from every sample. Amplification of the libraries took two PCR steps, and the second step added a second sample barcode plus Illumina TruSeq adapters. Sequencing of the libraries was done on an Illumina NovaSeq, producing 2 x 150 bp paired-end reads. Turning to the authors' computational methods: Demultiplexing of reads and collapsing into UMI-guided consensus sequences were performed with migec v1.2.7. Using mixcr v2.1.11, UMI consensuses were aligned to TRA and TRB V and J templates and then assembled into clonotypes. Expanded or contracted clonotypes were those called significant by both edgeR and NoisET, with noise models trained on biological replicates. For edgeR calls, a false discovery rate-adjusted p below 0.01 and a log2 fold-change threshold of 1 were applied. As an exploratory analysis of dynamics, max-normalized trajectories of the 1000 most abundant clonotypes were examined with PCA combined with hierarchical clustering. Each responding clone was given a CD4 or CD8 phenotype based on the CD4+ and CD8+ repertoires, which had been sequenced separately. TCRdb's own reprocessing of the public reads used fastp at Q25 and MiXCR and kept productive beta chains. CDR3 protein sequences are deduplicated, and each keeps its most common genes and DNA. These V and J calls originate from TCRdb's pipeline instead of the authors' own analysis. In all, the sample holds approximately 88,000 distinct CDR3 sequences, and about 23% of those were seen once. The ten biggest clones cover less than 55% of the sample.

This sequence uses TRBV13 and TRBJ2-2, and the D gene may be TRBD2, 5 bases matching. The source material was PBMCs or a T cell subset sorted from them (not recorded which). The receptor's source is a man between 18 and 35 years old who had mild COVID-19 (a few samples of this study predate the infection). The sample titles of this study are shuffled in the database, so cell type and time point are left out; the donor was told from shared clones. The CDR3 is CASSLRGMPGELFF. The sequenced DNA: TGTGCCAGCAGCTTAAGAGGGATGCCCGGGGAGCTGTTTTTT. Full variable domain (CDR3 extended with the reference TRBV13 and TRBJ2-2 proteins): AAGVIQSPRHLIKEKRETATLKCYPIPRHDTVYWYQQGPGQDPQFLISFYEKMQSDKGSIPDRFSAQQFSDYHSELNMSSLELGDSALYFCASSLRGMPGELFFGEGSRLTVL.